This TCR beta chain was profiled in a study of beta chain features in type 1 diabetes. Findings and limits, study-wide: Moderate yet significant TCRB CDR3 shortening was seen in Type 1 diabetes patients in all four CD4+ subsets.

What was sequenced were expressed TCRB transcripts, since all of the isolated RNA had been reverse transcribed. Sequencing used immunoSEQ multiplex PCR; TCRdb keeps in-frame clones, though not all of them. The sample holds 280,000 or so clones, approximately 15% seen once. The collection from each donor was one heparinised blood draw averaging around 100 mL. This clone was detected only a few times. Antigen specificity is unknown. The sequence was obtained from a man aged 18 to 29 with type 1 diabetes. The sequencing sample was made of naive CD4+ T cells from blood.

The CDR3 reads CAWSSPKAGTYEQYF. In DNA form, the CDR3 reads TGTGCCTGGAGCTCCCCCAAAGCGGGTACCTACGAGCAGTACTTC. V gene TRBV30 combines with J gene TRBJ2-7; possibly TRBD2 for D (6 bases). There are 15 residues in the CDR3. Germline CDR1 is GTSNPN and CDR2 is SVGIG (reference sequence). Deletions cut 3 bases from V and 2 bases from J, with 17 bases between.